This TCR beta chain emerged from a study of blood T cells in healthy people across ages. Germline-derived CDR1 and CDR2 are SQVTM and ANQGSEA. V was trimmed by 2 bases and J by 1 base, leaving 7 bases between them. This CDR3 comprises 13 residues. This clonotype has only a few counts. What it binds is not known. The use of a sample-barcoded 5' primer and a J-beta primer mix characterized a second PCR of about 6 to 11 cycles. TCRdb recomputed calls from the 5' RACE reads with MiXCR, one row per CDR3 protein. The top ten clones hold roughly 20% of a sample with 650,000 to 1,000,000 distinct CDR3 sequences, about half of them seen once. General observations from the study: PBMCs went unsorted, and a conclusive naive versus antigen-experienced comparison was therefore prevented. Per-million-T-cell TCR beta diversity fell roughly linearly with age. Samples with more naive T cells showed higher observed beta diversity.

Sequenced sample: blood. The chain couples TRBV29-1 to TRBJ2-3; D remains unclear. This clonotype was sampled from a man aged 80 or over in good health. The CDR3 coding sequence is TGCAGCGTTGAATTTGCGGGCACAGATACGCAGTATTTT. Translation: CSVEFAGTDTQYF.